This section outlines one T cell receptor (beta chain) sequence together with its context. Its cognate antigen is unknown. TCRdb redid the calling of the reads with MiXCR, one entry per CDR3 protein. The repertoire includes 700,000 to 900,000 distinct CDR3 sequences, under 35% of them detected once, and around 13% sits in the top ten. V trimming: 5 bases; J trimming: 8 bases; junction bases outside the gene matches: 8. CDR1 and CDR2 (germline): LNHDA, SQIVND (reference sequence). The CDR3 contains 15 residues. The data stem from a study of T cell repertoires in cytomegalovirus infection. On the study more broadly: Based on public TCR beta signatures, there were indications of CMV infection and of a matching HLA type. Regarding the study as a whole: Of the TCR beta families, the public ones yielded a cumulative frequency that identified carriers of CMV plus the relevant HLA.

This TCR was recovered from a human donor in good health (CMV status not recorded). Some clones in this sample may be carry-over from other donors' samples. The rearrangement uses TRBV19 and TRBJ1-6; 8 nucleotides agree with TRBD1. Specimen: cultured CD8+ T cells from PBMCs, collected from culture after CMV antigen stimulation. The CDR3 DNA sequence: TGTGCCAGTAGTCTCCGGACAGGGTTCGATTCACCCCTCCACTTT. Translation: CASSLRTGFDSPLHF.